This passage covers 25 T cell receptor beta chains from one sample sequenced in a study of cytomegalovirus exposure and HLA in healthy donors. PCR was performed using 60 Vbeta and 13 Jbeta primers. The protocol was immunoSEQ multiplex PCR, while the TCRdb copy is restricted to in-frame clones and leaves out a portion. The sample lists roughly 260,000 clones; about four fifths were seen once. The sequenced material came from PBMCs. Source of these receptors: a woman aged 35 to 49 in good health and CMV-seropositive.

The CDR3 sequence is CASSPYRGEVPETQYF. The CDR3 DNA follows: TGTGCCAGCAGCCCATACAGGGGCGAAGTCCCTGAGACCCAGTACTTC. The rearrangement links TRBV7-2 to TRBJ2-5, with 7 bases aligning to TRBD1. CDR1 is SGHTA, CDR2 FQGNSA, per germline. CDR3 length: 16 residues. Trimming cost V 5 bases and J 5 bases; bases outside gene matches: 14.

CDR3 in amino acids: CASSLGLAGVYEQYF. DNA for the CDR3: TGTGCCAGCAGCTTGGGGTTAGCGGGCGTTTACGAGCAGTACTTC. The J gene is TRBJ2-7, the V gene TRBV5-4; TRBD2 matches 7 bases. J was trimmed by 4 bases and V by 0 bases; bases with no gene match: 7. Per germline, CDR1 SGHNT and CDR2 YYREEE (reference sequence). The CDR3 contains 15 residues.

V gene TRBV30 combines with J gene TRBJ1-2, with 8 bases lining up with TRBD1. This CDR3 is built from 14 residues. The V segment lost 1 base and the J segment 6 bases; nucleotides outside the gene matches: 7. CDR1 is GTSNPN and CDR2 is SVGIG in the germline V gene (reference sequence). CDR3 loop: CAWSAGGVRHGYTF. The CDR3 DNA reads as TGTGCCTGGAGTGCAGGGGGCGTACGGCATGGCTACACCTTC.

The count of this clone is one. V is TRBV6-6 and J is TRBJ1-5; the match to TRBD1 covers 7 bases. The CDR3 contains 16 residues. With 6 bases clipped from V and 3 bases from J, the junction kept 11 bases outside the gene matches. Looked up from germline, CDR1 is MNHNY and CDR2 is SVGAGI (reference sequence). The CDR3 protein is CASRSTGDLFNQPQHF. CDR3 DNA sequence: TGTGCCAGCAGATCCACAGGGGACCTCTTCAATCAGCCCCAGCATTTT.

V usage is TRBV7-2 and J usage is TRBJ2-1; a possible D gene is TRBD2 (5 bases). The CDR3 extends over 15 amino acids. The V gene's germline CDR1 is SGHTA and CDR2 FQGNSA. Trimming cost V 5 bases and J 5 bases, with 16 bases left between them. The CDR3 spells CASSPPRGLNNEQFF. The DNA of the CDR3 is TGTGCCAGCAGCCCCCCTCGCGGACTTAACAATGAGCAGTTCTTC. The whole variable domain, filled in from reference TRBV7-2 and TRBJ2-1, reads GAGVSQSPSNKVTEKGKDVELRCDPISGHTALYWYRQSLGQGLEFLIYFQGNSAPDKSGLPSDRFSAERTGGSVSTLTIQRTQQEDSAVYLCASSPPRGLNNEQFFGPGTRLTVL.

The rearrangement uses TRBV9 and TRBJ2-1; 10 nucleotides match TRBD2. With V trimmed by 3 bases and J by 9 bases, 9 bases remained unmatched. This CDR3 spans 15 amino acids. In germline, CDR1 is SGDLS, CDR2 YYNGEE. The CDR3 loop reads CASSGPSGRGGEQFF. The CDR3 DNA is TGTGCCAGCAGCGGGCCCAGCGGGAGGGGGGGTGAGCAGTTCTTC.

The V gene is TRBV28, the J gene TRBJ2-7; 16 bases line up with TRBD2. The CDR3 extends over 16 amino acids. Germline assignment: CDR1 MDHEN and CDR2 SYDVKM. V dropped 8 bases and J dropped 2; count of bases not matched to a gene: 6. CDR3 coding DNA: TGTGCCAGCCGGGGACTAGCGGGAGGGACCCCCTACGAGCAGTACTTC. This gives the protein CASRGLAGGTPYEQYF.

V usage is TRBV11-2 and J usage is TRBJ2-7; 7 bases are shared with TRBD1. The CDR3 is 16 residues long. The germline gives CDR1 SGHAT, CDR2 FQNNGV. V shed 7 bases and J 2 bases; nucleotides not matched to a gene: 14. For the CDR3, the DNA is TGTGCCAGCATGACAGACAGGGCAGTCGGCGCCTACGAGCAGTACTTC. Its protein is CASMTDRAVGAYEQYF.

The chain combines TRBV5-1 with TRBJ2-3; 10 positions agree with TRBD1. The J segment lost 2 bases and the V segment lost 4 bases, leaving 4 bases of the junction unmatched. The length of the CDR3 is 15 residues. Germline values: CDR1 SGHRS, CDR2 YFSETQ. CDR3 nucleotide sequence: TGCGCCAGCAGCCGGGGACAGGGGAACACAGATACGCAGTATTTT. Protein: CASSRGQGNTDTQYF.

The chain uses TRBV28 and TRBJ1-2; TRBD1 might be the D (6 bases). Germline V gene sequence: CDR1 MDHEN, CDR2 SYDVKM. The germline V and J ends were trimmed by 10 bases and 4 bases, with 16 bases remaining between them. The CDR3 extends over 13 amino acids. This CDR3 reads CATRGGEVYGYTF. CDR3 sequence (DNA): TGTGCCACACGAGGGGGGGAGGTCTATGGCTACACCTTC.

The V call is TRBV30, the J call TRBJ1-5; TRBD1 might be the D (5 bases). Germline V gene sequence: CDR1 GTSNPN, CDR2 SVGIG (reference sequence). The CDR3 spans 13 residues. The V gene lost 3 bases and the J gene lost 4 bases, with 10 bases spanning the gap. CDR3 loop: CAWSSQENQPQHF. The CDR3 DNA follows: TGTGCCTGGAGCTCACAGGAGAATCAGCCCCAGCATTTT.

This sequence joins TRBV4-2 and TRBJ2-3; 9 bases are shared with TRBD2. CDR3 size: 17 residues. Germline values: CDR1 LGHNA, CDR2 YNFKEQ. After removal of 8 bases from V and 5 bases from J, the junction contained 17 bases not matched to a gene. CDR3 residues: CASGIFPREGLGDTQYF. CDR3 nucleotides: TGTGCCAGCGGAATCTTTCCGCGGGAGGGCCTGGGAGATACGCAGTATTTT.

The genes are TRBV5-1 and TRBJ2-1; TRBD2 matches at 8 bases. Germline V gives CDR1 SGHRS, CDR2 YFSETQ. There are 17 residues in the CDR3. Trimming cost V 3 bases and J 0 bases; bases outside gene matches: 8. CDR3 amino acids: CASSSSVGTSSYNEQFF. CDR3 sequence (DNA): TGCGCCAGCAGCTCTTCCGTAGGGACTAGCTCCTACAATGAGCAGTTCTTC.

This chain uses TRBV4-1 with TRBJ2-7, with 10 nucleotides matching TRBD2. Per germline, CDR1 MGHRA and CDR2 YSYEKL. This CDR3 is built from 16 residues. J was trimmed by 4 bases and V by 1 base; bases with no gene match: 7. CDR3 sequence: CASSQASTSGIYEQYF. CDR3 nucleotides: TGCGCCAGCAGCCAAGCCTCCACTAGCGGGATATACGAGCAGTACTTC.

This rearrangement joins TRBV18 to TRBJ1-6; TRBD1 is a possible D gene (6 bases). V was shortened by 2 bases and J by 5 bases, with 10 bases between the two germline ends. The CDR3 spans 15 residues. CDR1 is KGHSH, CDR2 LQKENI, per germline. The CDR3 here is CASSPLGGDNSPLHF. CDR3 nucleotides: TGTGCCAGCTCACCATTAGGGGGGGATAATTCACCCCTCCACTTT.

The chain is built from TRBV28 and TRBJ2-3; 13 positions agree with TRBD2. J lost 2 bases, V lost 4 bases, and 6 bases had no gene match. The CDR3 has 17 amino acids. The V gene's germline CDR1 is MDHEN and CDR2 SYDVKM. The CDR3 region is CASSSGLAGTSTDTQYF. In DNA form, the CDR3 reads TGTGCCAGCAGTTCGGGACTAGCGGGAACATCCACAGATACGCAGTATTTT.

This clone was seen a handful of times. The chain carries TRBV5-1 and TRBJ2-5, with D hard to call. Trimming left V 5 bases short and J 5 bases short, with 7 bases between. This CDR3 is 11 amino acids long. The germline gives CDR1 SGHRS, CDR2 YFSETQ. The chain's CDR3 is CASSVGETQYF. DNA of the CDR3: TGCGCCAGCAGTGTGGGCGAGACCCAGTACTTC.

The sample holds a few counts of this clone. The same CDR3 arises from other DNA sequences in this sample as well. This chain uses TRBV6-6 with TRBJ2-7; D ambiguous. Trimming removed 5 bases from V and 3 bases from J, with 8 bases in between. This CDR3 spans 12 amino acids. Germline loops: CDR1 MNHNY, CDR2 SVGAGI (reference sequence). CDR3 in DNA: TGTGCCAGCAGTCCCTCAGTCTACGAGCAGTACTTC. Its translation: CASSPSVYEQYF.

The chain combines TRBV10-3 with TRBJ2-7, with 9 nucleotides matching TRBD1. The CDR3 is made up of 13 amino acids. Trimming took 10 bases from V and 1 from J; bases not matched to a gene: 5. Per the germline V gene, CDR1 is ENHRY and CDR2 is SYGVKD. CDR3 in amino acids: CASGDRESYEQYF. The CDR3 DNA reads TGTGCCAGCGGGGACAGGGAATCCTACGAGCAGTACTTC.

The CDR3: CASSDPETPGTSLDEQYF. Written as DNA, the CDR3 is TGTGCCAGCAGTGACCCGGAAACACCGGGGACTTCTCTTGACGAGCAGTACTTC. V usage is TRBV6-1 and J usage is TRBJ2-7, with D perhaps matching TRBD2 (6 bases). Germline CDR1 MNHNS, CDR2 SASEGT. Trimming cost V 3 bases and J 5 bases, with 26 bases left between them. The CDR3 runs 18 residues.

The CDR3 is CASSSPGQVSGNTIYF. DNA for the CDR3: TGTGCCAGCAGTTCACCGGGACAGGTCTCTGGAAACACCATATATTTT. The chain has TRBV28 and TRBJ1-3, with 8 bases lining up with TRBD1. This CDR3 contains 16 residues. Germline-derived CDR1 and CDR2 are MDHEN and SYDVKM. V dropped 4 bases and J dropped 0; count of bases not matched to a gene: 5.

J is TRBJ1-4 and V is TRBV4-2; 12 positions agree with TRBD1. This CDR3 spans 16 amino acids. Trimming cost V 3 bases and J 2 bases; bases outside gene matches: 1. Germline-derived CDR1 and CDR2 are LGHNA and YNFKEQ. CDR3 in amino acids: CASSHGTGGTNEKLFF. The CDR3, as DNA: TGTGCCAGCAGCCACGGGACAGGGGGCACTAATGAAAAACTGTTTTTT.

CDR3 in amino acids: CASELDSLYGYTF. CDR3 DNA sequence: TGTGCCAGCGAATTGGACAGCCTCTATGGCTACACCTTC. This chain connects TRBV7-9 to TRBJ1-2, with D possibly TRBD1 on 6 matching bases. This CDR3 comprises 13 residues. Per germline, CDR1 SEHNR and CDR2 FQNEAQ (reference sequence). V was trimmed by 8 bases and J by 4 bases, leaving 14 bases between them.

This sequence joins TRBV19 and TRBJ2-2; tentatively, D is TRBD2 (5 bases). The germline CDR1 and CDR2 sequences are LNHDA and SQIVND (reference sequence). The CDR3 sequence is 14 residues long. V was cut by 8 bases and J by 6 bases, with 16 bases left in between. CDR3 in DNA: TGTGCCAGTGAAGGACCACTAGGGCCCGGGGAGCTGTTTTTT. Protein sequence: CASEGPLGPGELFF.

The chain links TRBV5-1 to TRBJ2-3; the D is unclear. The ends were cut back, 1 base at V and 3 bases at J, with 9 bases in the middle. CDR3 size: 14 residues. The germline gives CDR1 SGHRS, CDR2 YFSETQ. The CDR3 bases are TGCGCCAGCAGCTTGTCTACTGAGACAGATACGCAGTATTTT. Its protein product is CASSLSTETDTQYF.